The rows below give T cell receptor beta chains drawn from one sample of a study of blood T cells in healthy people across ages. MiXCR was run by TCRdb on the 5' RACE reads, yielding one entry per CDR3 protein. In the table there are about 1.8 million distinct CDR3 sequences, just under 50% of which are singletons. The sample consisted of blood. These TCRs come from a woman aged 40-49 years in good health. CDR3s include the opening cysteine and the closing phenylalanine or tryptophan. A D gene is named only where the DNA matches it firmly. Some rows mark clone size as missing; the rest say once, few, many or name a class of expanded clone.

size	D	V	J	CDR3	DNA
few	TRBD2	TRBV6-5	TRBJ2-4	CASSKRTSGENIQYF	TGTGCCAGCAGTAAAAGGACTAGCGGGGAAAACATTCAGTACTTC
-	-	TRBV4-3	TRBJ2-7	CASSQEEGREQYF	TGCGCCAGCAGCCAGGAGGAAGGGCGTGAGCAGTACTTC
-	-	TRBV7-2	TRBJ2-2	CASSLAISAGELFF	TGTGCCAGCAGCTTAGCTATTAGCGCCGGGGAGCTGTTTTTT
-	TRBD2	TRBV28	TRBJ2-7	CASSPGGAFYEQYF	TGTGCCAGCAGTCCCGGGGGGGCTTTCTACGAGCAGTACTTC
few	-	TRBV6-5	TRBJ1-2	CASSYSIGTPDNYGYTF	TGTGCCAGCAGTTACTCGATCGGGACACCGGATAACTATGGCTACACCTTC
-	-	TRBV12-5	TRBJ1-2	CASGLAGDNNYGYTF	TGTGCTAGTGGTTTGGCCGGGGATAATAACTATGGCTACACCTTC
-	-	TRBV7-2	TRBJ1-2	CASSRGTFGGYTF	TGTGCCAGCAGCCGGGGGACATTCGGGGGCTACACCTTC
-	-	TRBV12-3/TRBV12-4	TRBJ1-2	CASSLTSSGYTF	TGTGCCAGCAGTTTAACGTCTTCTGGCTACACCTTC
few	TRBD2	TRBV5-1	TRBJ2-3	CASSLDLLAGASDTQYF	TGCGCCAGCAGCTTGGACTTACTAGCGGGGGCTTCAGATACGCAGTATTTT
-	TRBD1	TRBV14	TRBJ2-3	CASSRGDRGKDTQYF	TGTGCCAGCAGCAGAGGGGACAGGGGTAAGGATACGCAGTATTTT
-	TRBD1	TRBV27	TRBJ1-2	CASSWGQGALYGYTF	TGTGCCAGCAGTTGGGGACAGGGGGCCCTCTATGGCTACACCTTC
-	-	TRBV28	TRBJ2-1	CATLDTSSYNEQFF	TGTGCCACCCTAGACACCTCCTCCTACAATGAGCAGTTCTTC
few	-	TRBV29-1	TRBJ2-7	CSVERQDTYEQYF	TGCAGCGTTGAGCGGCAGGACACCTACGAGCAGTACTTC
-	-	TRBV7-9	TRBJ2-1	CASSFRLDEQFF	TGTGCCAGCAGCTTCCGGTTGGATGAGCAGTTCTTC
-	-	TRBV10-3	TRBJ2-3	CAISAGLGTDTQYF	TGTGCCATCAGTGCTGGGCTGGGCACAGATACGCAGTATTTT
-	-	TRBV5-6	TRBJ2-3	CASSVRSVTQYF	TGTGCCAGCAGCGTCCGTAGCGTTACGCAGTATTTT
-	-	TRBV19	TRBJ1-2	CASSPQDLAVGYGYTF	TGTGCCAGTAGTCCTCAGGACCTCGCAGTGGGGTATGGCTACACCTTC
-	TRBD1	TRBV29-1	TRBJ2-3	CSAAPGQVPDTQYF	TGCAGCGCCGCCCCGGGACAGGTTCCAGATACGCAGTATTTT
-	TRBD1	TRBV20-1	TRBJ1-2	CSALTGINYGYTF	TGCAGTGCTCTGACAGGGATAAACTATGGCTACACCTTC
-	TRBD1	TRBV20-1	TRBJ1-2	CSATGTGVRVYGYTF	TGCAGTGCGACAGGAACAGGGGTACGCGTCTATGGCTACACCTTC
few	-	TRBV24-1	TRBJ2-1	CATSDPHRDGSYNEQFF	TGTGCCACCAGTGACCCCCACCGGGACGGGTCCTACAATGAGCAGTTCTTC
-	-	TRBV9	TRBJ2-1	CASSAYSGAGPPNEQFF	TGTGCCAGCAGCGCATATTCAGGAGCGGGCCCTCCCAATGAGCAGTTCTTC
-	TRBD1	TRBV4-2	TRBJ2-6	CASSQVRGQDSSGANVLTF	TGTGCCAGCAGCCAAGTACGGGGACAGGACTCCTCTGGGGCCAACGTCCTGACTTTC
many	-	TRBV3-1	TRBJ1-1	CASSQDRIRGGFSAFF	TGTGCCAGCAGCCAAGATCGGATAAGGGGAGGGTTCTCTGCTTTCTTT
-	-	TRBV6-6	TRBJ2-4	CASSKSGFTAKNIQYF	TGTGCCAGCAGTAAATCCGGATTCACAGCCAAAAACATTCAGTACTTC
-	-	TRBV20-1	TRBJ1-6	CSARPGRNNSPLHF	TGCAGTGCCAGACCAGGGCGAAATAATTCACCCCTCCACTTT
once	TRBD1	TRBV27	TRBJ2-3	CASSFGGQVADTQYF	TGTGCCAGCAGTTTCGGGGGACAGGTGGCAGATACGCAGTATTTT
few	TRBD2	TRBV27	TRBJ2-1	CASSLSTLAGSMFEQFF	TGTGCCAGCAGTTTATCTACCCTAGCGGGGTCTATGTTTGAGCAGTTCTTC
-	TRBD2	TRBV4-1	TRBJ2-1	CASSLRLAGYSYNEQFF	TGCGCCAGCAGCCTCCGACTAGCGGGGTATTCCTACAATGAGCAGTTCTTC
few	TRBD1	TRBV24-1	TRBJ2-7	CATRRQGTHEQYF	TGTGCCACCAGACGACAGGGAACGCACGAGCAGTACTTC
-	-	TRBV6-2/TRBV6-3	TRBJ2-4	CAGSWAGLAKNIQYF	TGTGCCGGCAGTTGGGCCGGTCTAGCCAAAAACATTCAGTACTTC
-	TRBD2	TRBV29-1	TRBJ2-1	CSVERRVGLAGPEQFF	TGCAGCGTTGAAAGACGGGTAGGTCTAGCGGGGCCTGAGCAGTTCTTC
many	-	TRBV7-2	TRBJ2-7	CASSLLGVEQYF	TGTGCCAGCAGCTTATTAGGGGTCGAGCAGTACTTC
-	TRBD2	TRBV20-1	TRBJ2-7	CSARAASGSYEQYF	TGCAGTGCTAGAGCGGCTAGCGGCTCCTACGAGCAGTACTTC
once	TRBD1	TRBV4-2	TRBJ2-4	CASSQAHTGVRNLDGKNIRYF	TGTGCCAGCAGCCAAGCCCACACAGGGGTACGGAACCTTGATGGCAAAAACATTCGGTACTTC
-	TRBD2	TRBV5-4	TRBJ2-3	CASSATSGGLGTDTQYF	TGTGCCAGCAGCGCGACTAGCGGGGGGCTTGGCACAGATACGCAGTATTTT
-	TRBD2	TRBV12-3/TRBV12-4	TRBJ2-5	CASSFSGGAPDEQYF	TGTGCCAGCAGTTTCAGCGGGGGGGCCCCCGATGAGCAGTACTTC
many	-	TRBV20-1	TRBJ2-7	CSASRAGAYEQYF	TGCAGTGCTAGTAGAGCGGGCGCCTACGAGCAGTACTTC
-	-	TRBV12-3/TRBV12-4	TRBJ1-1	CASRQTGFRDEAFF	TGTGCCAGCAGACAAACAGGGTTCAGGGATGAAGCTTTCTTT
-	-	TRBV9	TRBJ2-1	CASSAPQGRYNEQFF	TGTGCCAGCAGCGCTCCTCAGGGACGGTACAATGAGCAGTTCTTC
-	-	TRBV6-1	TRBJ2-5	CASVIQGGLETQYF	TGTGCCAGCGTGATCCAGGGGGGATTAGAGACCCAGTACTTC
-	-	TRBV20-1	TRBJ2-3	CSATTSTDTQYF	TGCAGTGCGACGACTAGCACAGATACGCAGTATTTT
once	-	TRBV4-3	TRBJ2-1	CASSQDGRMNNEQFF	TGCGCCAGCAGCCAAGACGGTAGGATGAACAATGAGCAGTTCTTC
few	-	TRBV5-1	TRBJ2-3	CASSSAYLSGDTQYF	TGCGCCAGCAGTTCGGCCTATCTCTCTGGAGATACGCAGTATTTT
-	-	TRBV12-3/TRBV12-4	TRBJ1-6	CASSRRDSPLHF	TGTGCCAGCAGCCGCAGGGACTCACCCCTCCACTTT
-	-	TRBV4-1	TRBJ2-7	CASSHPQGLIPYEQYF	TGCGCCAGCAGCCATCCACAGGGTCTTATCCCCTACGAGCAGTACTTC
-	-	TRBV29-1	TRBJ1-4	CSVGTVGTEKLFF	TGCAGCGTCGGGACTGTCGGTACCGAAAAACTGTTTTTT
few	TRBD1	TRBV7-2	TRBJ2-7	CASSLGGQGLYEQYF	TGTGCCAGCAGCTTAGGAGGACAGGGTCTTTACGAGCAGTACTTC
-	-	TRBV29-1	TRBJ1-1	CGCRTDVVGSTEAFF	TGCGGCTGCCGGACGGATGTCGTGGGGAGCACTGAAGCTTTCTTT
-	-	TRBV7-3	TRBJ2-3	CASSVIRSDTQYF	TGTGCCAGCAGCGTAATTAGATCAGATACGCAGTATTTT
few	-	TRBV5-5	TRBJ2-1	CASSLWRVDNEQFF	TGTGCCAGCAGCTTGTGGAGAGTGGACAATGAGCAGTTCTTC
-	-	TRBV29-1	TRBJ2-7	CSVVRRQGAYEQYF	TGCAGCGTTGTTCGGAGGCAGGGAGCCTACGAGCAGTACTTC
-	TRBD1	TRBV5-1	TRBJ2-3	CASSSYRGDTQYF	TGCGCCAGCAGCTCTTACAGGGGAGATACGCAGTATTTT
-	-	TRBV12-3/TRBV12-4	TRBJ2-3	CASSSGADVEYF	TGTGCCAGCAGTTCGGGAGCAGATGTGGAGTATTTT
once	TRBD2	TRBV4-2	TRBJ2-3	CASSQRGTSGAPDTQYF	TGTGCCAGCAGCCAGCGCGGGACTAGCGGGGCCCCAGATACGCAGTATTTT
once	TRBD2	TRBV12-3/TRBV12-4	TRBJ2-7	CASSPLAGSPEQYF	TGTGCCAGCAGCCCACTAGCGGGGTCACCTGAGCAGTACTTC
-	TRBD2	TRBV7-3	TRBJ2-1	CASSPETSGGANEQFF	TGTGCCAGCAGCCCGGAGACTAGCGGGGGGGCTAATGAGCAGTTCTTC
few	TRBD2	TRBV7-9	TRBJ2-7	CASSLLAGALYEQYF	TGTGCCAGCAGCCTCCTAGCGGGGGCTCTCTACGAGCAGTACTTC
-	-	TRBV10-3	TRBJ1-6	CAISESLAGYNSPLHF	TGTGCCATCAGTGAGAGCTTGGCAGGCTATAATTCACCCCTCCACTTT
few	-	TRBV20-1	TRBJ2-5	CSAVGTSKETQYF	TGCAGTGCCGTAGGGACTTCCAAAGAGACCCAGTACTTC